This T cell receptor (beta chain) comes out of a study of naive and memory T cell subsets. Study-wide findings and caveats: More TCRs at tuberculin sites were read as hypersensitivity T cell infiltration. Far more TCRs reportedly came from tuberculin skin test site biopsies.

Ligated cDNA underwent four rounds of PCR with nested alpha and beta constant region primers and SP2. TCRdb reanalysed the UMI-ligation and nested PCR reads using MiXCR and keeps one entry per CDR3 protein. The table shows some 21,000 distinct CDR3 sequences, with about 6% occurring only once. Treatment noted: skin biopsy from PPD injection site in Mantoux-positive individual. The library had UMIs added by 3' ligation of an oligonucleotide to TCR cDNA. Biopsied sites were PPD injections in people with a positive Mantoux test. Cells were not sorted; total RNA input targeted roughly 1 to 1,100 ng. At least ten counts were recorded for this clonotype. The antigen remains undetermined. The sequencing here drew on skin, taken from a tuberculin skin test site. This TCR derives from an adult in good health.

The CDR3 spells CASSSIKVRAGLYNEQFF. As DNA, the CDR3 is TGTGCCAGCAGTTCCATAAAGGTCCGAGCGGGTCTCTACAATGAGCAGTTCTTC. The rearrangement uses TRBV6-9 and TRBJ2-1; weak D call: TRBD2 (6 bases). Per the germline V gene, CDR1 is MNHGY and CDR2 is SVAAGI. The CDR3 sequence is 18 residues long. Trimming cost V 4 bases and J 3 bases, with 22 bases left between them.